This T cell receptor (beta chain) was recovered during a study of Graves' ophthalmopathy and Graves' hyperthyroidism. The sample holds one count of this clonotype. The sequenced template was RNA, covering the TCR beta CDR3 region. RT-PCR was first run with HTBI primers, then multiplex PCR in a second round. TCRdb passed the multiplex PCR reads through MiXCR, listing each CDR3 protein once. This sample yields some 160,000 distinct CDR3 sequences, of which 39% are seen a single time; less than 9.5% belongs to the top ten. Germline trimming cut 3 bases from V and 1 base from J; bases unmatched to any gene: 4. The CDR3 spans 14 residues. CDR1 is DFQATT and CDR2 is SNEGSKA in the germline V gene (reference sequence).

The chain combines TRBV20-1 with TRBJ2-7; TRBD2 agrees at 9 bases. The sample consisted of peripheral blood. The clonotype comes from a man aged 25 to 40 with Graves' ophthalmopathy. The CDR3 coding sequence is TGCAGTGCTAGTTATCTAGCGGGATCCTACGAGCAGTACTTC. Its translation: CSASYLAGSYEQYF.